These T cell receptor beta chains were read from a single sample in a study of control samples from healthy donors and cancer patients. Clones were sequenced by immunoSEQ multiplex PCR, and TCRdb holds only the in-frame ones, with some missing. The sample consists of 130,000 or so clones, approximately 87% of them appearing once. The specimen sequenced was blood. The source is a man aged 55 to 70 in good health. Both conserved end residues are part of each CDR3. The D gene is left open where the match is weak. Only part of the rows carry a size: once, few, many, or a class if the clone is expanded.

D gene	V gene	CDR3 length	clone size	J gene	CDR3 protein	CDR3 DNA
.	TRBV2	12	.	TRBJ1-2	CASSRPEIGYTF	TGTGCCAGCAGTCGACCGGAGATTGGCTACACCTTC
TRBD1	TRBV19	13	.	TRBJ2-1	CASRQGAGSEQFF	TGTGCCAGTAGACAGGGGGCTGGGAGTGAGCAGTTCTTC
.	TRBV7-7	13	.	TRBJ2-1	CASSLVLAGEQFF	TGTGCTAGCAGCTTAGTTCTAGCTGGTGAGCAGTTCTTC
.	TRBV5-1	12	.	TRBJ1-2	CASSSDLDGYTF	TGCGCCAGCAGCTCCGACTTGGATGGCTACACCTTC
.	TRBV19	15	.	TRBJ2-2	CASSIANQNTGELFF	TGTGCCAGTAGTATAGCGAACCAGAACACCGGGGAGCTGTTTTTT
TRBD2	TRBV7-2	16	once	TRBJ2-7	CASSLGLSGGTYEQYF	TGTGCCAGCAGCTTAGGTCTATCGGGGGGAACCTACGAGCAGTACTTC
.	TRBV28	16	.	TRBJ1-6	CASSSAGLRWGSPLHF	TGTGCCAGCAGTAGTGCGGGCCTCCGGTGGGGTTCACCCCTCCACTTT
TRBD1	TRBV19	15	.	TRBJ1-2	CASSIVFRGLYGYTF	TGTGCCAGTAGTATCGTTTTCAGGGGGTTATATGGCTACACCTTC
.	TRBV20-1	11	.	TRBJ2-1	CSADYHNEQFF	TGCAGTGCTGACTACCACAATGAGCAGTTCTTC
TRBD1	TRBV27	14	.	TRBJ1-1	CASSRGTGGEAAFF	TGTGCCAGCAGTCGTGGGACAGGGGGCGAGGCAGCTTTCTTT
.	TRBV3-1/TRBV3-2	15	.	TRBJ2-3	CASSHTSGFADTQYF	TGTGCCAGCAGCCACACTTCGGGGTTCGCAGATACGCAGTATTTT
.	TRBV25-1	17	.	TRBJ1-5	CASSEYMRPGVGQPQHF	TGTGCCAGCAGTGAATATATGAGGCCGGGGGTTGGTCAGCCCCAGCATTTT
.	TRBV21-1	15	.	TRBJ2-2	CASSKSGGGTGELFF	TGTGCCAGCAGCAAGAGCGGGGGAGGCACCGGGGAGCTGTTTTTT
.	TRBV7-3	18	.	TRBJ2-1	CASSPQPQEISRGNEQFF	TGTGCCAGCAGCCCCCAACCCCAAGAAATTTCGAGAGGGAATGAGCAGTTCTTC
TRBD1	TRBV28	15	.	TRBJ1-4	CASSLLGTGYEKLFF	TGTGCCAGCAGTTTATTGGGGACAGGGTATGAAAAACTGTTTTTT
.	TRBV7-2	15	.	TRBJ2-2	CASSLVQSNTGELFF	TGTGCCAGCAGCTTAGTTCAGTCGAACACCGGGGAGCTGTTTTTT
.	TRBV25-1	13	few	TRBJ1-2	CASSLTDNYGYTF	TGTGCCAGCAGTCTGACTGACAACTATGGCTACACCTTC
.	TRBV18	14	once	TRBJ2-7	CASSPGGQTYEQYF	TGTGCCAGCTCACCCGGCGGACAGACCTACGAGCAGTACTTC
.	TRBV27	12	.	TRBJ2-2	CASSFPTGELFF	TGTGCCAGCAGTTTCCCTACCGGGGAGCTGTTTTTT
TRBD1	TRBV15	14	.	TRBJ1-4	CATSRGTGSEKLFF	TGTGCCACCAGCAGGGGGACAGGGTCTGAAAAACTGTTTTTT
TRBD1	TRBV4-3	16	.	TRBJ1-2	CASSRTGTGVNYGYTF	TGCGCCAGCAGCCGCACCGGGACAGGGGTTAACTATGGCTACACCTTC
.	TRBV6-2/TRBV6-3	13	.	TRBJ1-1	CASSPTLDPEAFF	TGTGCCAGCAGCCCTACCCTGGACCCAGAAGCTTTCTTT
.	TRBV28	14	.	TRBJ2-7	CASSLIQQGWEQYF	TGTGCCAGCAGTTTAATACAACAGGGTTGGGAGCAGTACTTC
.	TRBV28	12	once	TRBJ1-5	CASSLKGQPQHF	TGTGCCAGCAGTTTAAAAGGACAGCCCCAGCATTTT
.	TRBV9	14	.	TRBJ1-1	CASSVQGGNVEAFF	TGTGCCAGCAGCGTACAGGGCGGTAACGTTGAAGCTTTCTTT
.	TRBV5-4	14	.	TRBJ1-2	CASRDSRELYGYTF	TGTGCCAGCAGAGATTCGCGGGAACTCTATGGCTACACCTTC
.	TRBV4-1	15	.	TRBJ2-2	CASSQDRIFTGELFF	TGCGCCAGCAGCCAAGATCGGATTTTCACCGGGGAGCTGTTTTTT
TRBD2	TRBV18	17	.	TRBJ2-5	CASSTGTSGNHQETQYF	TGTGCCAGCTCAACAGGGACTAGCGGGAACCACCAAGAGACCCAGTACTTC